This T cell receptor beta chain was identified in a study of graft-versus-host responses after intestinal transplantation. In the study overall: Transplants were multivisceral, liver-intestinal, or isolated intestinal. The whole recipient group had anti-thymocyte globulin induction followed by tacrolimus and steroids for roughly 3 years. Study-wide results and caveats: Analysis identified GvH clones in recipient marrow, with some appearing first in ileum or blood. Maximum circulating GvH clone levels tracked with early post-transplant HvG decreases.

Worth noting for this clone: Antigen unknown.

The repertoire was sequenced with immunoSEQ multiplex PCR; TCRdb's copy has only in-frame clones and lacks some. The data show approximately 110,000 clones, about 92% seen once. V dropped 0 bases and J dropped 2; count of bases not matched to a gene: 7. The CDR3 spans 18 residues. Germline V gene sequence: CDR1 MGHRA, CDR2 YSYEKL. This TCR was sampled from a human donor who was the organ donor for an intestinal transplant. The source was unstimulated CD8+ T cells sorted from spleen or lymph node cells, collected before transplant. V gene TRBV4-1 combines with J gene TRBJ2-2, with 9 bases fitting TRBD2. CDR3 bases: TGCGCCAGCAGCCAAGACGGGCGGGAGGGCCATAACACCGGGGAGCTGTTTTTT. This encodes CASSQDGREGHNTGELFF.